This TCR beta chain was identified during a study of post-analysis software for immune sequencing data. Incorporated into the TCR beta cDNA libraries were unique molecular identifiers, which served to reduce PCR and sequencing biases. TCRdb used MiXCR to reprocess the PCR reads, holding one entry per CDR3 protein. The table has fewer than 850,000 distinct CDR3 sequences, 25% to 30% seen once. This clonotype appeared a single time. At one end, the junction sequence differs from germline, possibly due to a read error. This TCR derives from a girl between 10 and 17 years old with multiple sclerosis. The sample was blood.

For the CDR3, the DNA is TGTGCCAGCAGTCTCACCCGGGGGGCAGGAGACACTGAAACTTTCTTT. This gives the protein CASSLTRGAGDTETFF. This chain joins TRBV12-3 or TRBV12-4 and TRBJ1-1; tentative D call: TRBD1 (6 bases). The CDR3 is 16 residues long.